Listed here is a single T cell receptor beta chain. This sample was taken from a study of blood T cell repertoires in COVID-19. For the study at large: Sources were T cells, B-cell-depleted T cells, or PBMCs; the material itself was cDNA or gDNA.

CDR3 length equals 14 residues. With 3 bases removed from V and 4 bases from J, the gap between germline ends came to 10 bases. Per germline, CDR1 MDHEN and CDR2 SYDVKM. Per the original methods: The assay estimated nucleated cells by amplifying reference gene primers. TCRdb's copy holds only in-frame clones and misses some; the assay was immunoSEQ multiplex PCR. The V and J calls and clone size were taken over from that table, and D and trimming were inferred from the DNA. Among fewer than 300,000 clones listed, about 93% were seen once. Sequences were obtained from PBMCs or T cells enriched from blood (not recorded which). The genes are TRBV28 and TRBJ1-3; D gene uncertain. This receptor was taken from a woman aged 25 to 45 who had recovered from COVID-19. The CDR3 sequence: CASSFPEKGNTIYF. CDR3 coding DNA: TGTGCCAGCAGTTTCCCGGAGAAAGGAAACACCATATATTTT.